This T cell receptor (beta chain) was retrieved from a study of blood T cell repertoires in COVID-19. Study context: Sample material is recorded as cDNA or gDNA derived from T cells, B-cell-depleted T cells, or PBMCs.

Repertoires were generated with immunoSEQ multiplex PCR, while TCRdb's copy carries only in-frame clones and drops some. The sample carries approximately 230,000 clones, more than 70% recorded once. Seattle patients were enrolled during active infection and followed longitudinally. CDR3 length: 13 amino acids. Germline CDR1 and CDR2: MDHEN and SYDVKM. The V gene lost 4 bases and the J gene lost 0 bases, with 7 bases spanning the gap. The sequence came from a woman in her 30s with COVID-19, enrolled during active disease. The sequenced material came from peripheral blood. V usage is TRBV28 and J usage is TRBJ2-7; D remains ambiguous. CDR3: CASSYTVSYEQYF. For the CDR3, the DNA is TGTGCCAGCAGTTACACAGTCTCCTACGAGCAGTACTTC.